One sample yielded the 27 T cell receptor beta chains listed below, sequenced in a study of cytomegalovirus exposure and HLA in healthy donors. PCR employed 60 Vbeta and 13 Jbeta primers. Some clones are missing from TCRdb's copy, which holds only in-frame ones; the method was immunoSEQ multiplex PCR. The top ten hold around 6.5% of the sample, which has 160,000 or so clones, 65% to 85% seen once. The sequenced sample consisted of PBMCs. Receptors were obtained from a male donor in good health and CMV-seropositive.

V is TRBV6-1 and J is TRBJ1-4; 7 bases map to TRBD1. CDR3 length: 14 amino acids. The germline V gene has CDR1 MNHNS and CDR2 SASEGT. V shed 9 bases, J shed 2 bases, and the junction held 6 bases outside the gene matches. CDR3 nucleotide sequence: TGTGCCAGTGCTGAGGGACAGACTAATGAAAAACTGTTTTTT. Translating gives CASAEGQTNEKLFF.

This clone was detected only a few times. The chain employs TRBV5-1 and TRBJ1-2, with unresolved D. The V gene lost 2 bases and the J gene lost 8 bases, with 10 bases spanning the gap. The CDR3 extends over 12 amino acids. CDR1 is SGHRS and CDR2 is YFSETQ in the germline V gene. CDR3 coding DNA: TGCGCCAGCAGCTTTCGGCAGGCCGGCTACACCTTC. Translated: CASSFRQAGYTF. Complete variable domain (other parts from reference TRBV5-1 and TRBJ1-2): KAGVTQTPRYLIKTRGQQVTLSCSPISGHRSVSWYQQTPGQGLQFLFEYFSETQRNKGNFPGRFSGRQFSNSRSEMNVSTLELGDSALYLCASSFRQAGYTFGSGTRLTVV.

Here the CDR3 DNA reads TGTGCCTGGACTCTCCTCCTCACAGATACGCAGTATTTT. It translates to CAWTLLLTDTQYF. The chain has TRBV30 and TRBJ2-3, with D unresolved. Looked up from germline, CDR1 is GTSNPN and CDR2 is SVGIG (reference sequence). Trimming stripped 4 bases from V and 2 bases from J, with 10 bases between. CDR3 length equals 13 residues.

The V call is TRBV5-5, the J call TRBJ1-1; D gene ambiguous. Trimming stripped 4 bases from V and 1 base from J, with 8 bases between. From germline, CDR1 is SGHKS and CDR2 YYEKEE (reference sequence). This CDR3 contains 13 residues. The CDR3 protein is CASSPHTNTEAFF. The DNA of the CDR3 is TGTGCCAGCAGCCCCCACACGAACACTGAAGCTTTCTTT.

The V and J genes are TRBV6-1 and TRBJ1-6, with D possibly being TRBD1 (6 bases). The V end was cut by 5 bases, the J end by 9 bases, with 17 bases between. There are 15 residues in the CDR3. The V gene's germline CDR1 is MNHNS and CDR2 SASEGT. CDR3 residues: CASSSGTLRGSPLHF. CDR3 nucleotides: TGTGCCAGCAGTTCGGGGACATTGAGGGGTTCACCCCTCCACTTT.

This clone has only one observation. J is TRBJ2-7 and V is TRBV28, with 10 bases lining up with TRBD1. The CDR3 totals 15 residues. The junction had 4 bases not matched to a gene; V was cut back by 2 bases and J by 3 bases. Germline CDR1 and CDR2: MDHEN and SYDVKM. CDR3 bases: TGTGCCAGCAGTTTAGGAGGGACAGGGGTCTACGAGCAGTACTTC. This gives the protein CASSLGGTGVYEQYF.

This chain connects TRBV7-2 to TRBJ1-2; 7 bases fit TRBD1. Germline CDR1 SGHTA, CDR2 FQGNSA. J gave up 14 bases and V 3 bases, and 9 bases lay outside the gene matches. The CDR3 is 12 amino acids. The CDR3: CASSLDTGVGTF. In DNA, the CDR3 is TGTGCCAGCAGCTTGGACACAGGGGTGGGTACCTTC.

The chain combines TRBV2 with TRBJ1-1; the D gene is possibly TRBD1 (5 bases). The CDR3 length is 15 residues. Germline V gene sequence: CDR1 SNHLY, CDR2 FYNNEI. Trimming cost V 5 bases and J 1 base, with 14 bases left between them. The CDR3 DNA is TGTGCCAGCAGTACACGTGGGACTGGGAACACTGAAGCTTTCTTT. Its translation: CASSTRGTGNTEAFF.

This chain connects TRBV19 to TRBJ1-2; 7 nucleotides line up with TRBD1. V trimming: 4 bases; J trimming: 6 bases; junction bases outside the gene matches: 17. The germline V gene encodes CDR1 LNHDA and CDR2 SQIVND (reference sequence). CDR3 length: 17 amino acids. CDR3 protein: CASSTDFNSGTVHGYTF. The CDR3, as DNA: TGTGCCAGTAGTACAGATTTTAACTCCGGGACAGTGCATGGCTACACCTTC.

The CDR3, as DNA: TGTGCCAGCAGCGAGCGGGAGCCTCCGTACGAGCAGTACTTC. It encodes CASSEREPPYEQYF. The rearrangement joins TRBV14 to TRBJ2-5; 8 nucleotides match TRBD2. The closer fit of TRBJ2-7 to the DNA end suggests the J call may be wrong. The CDR3 length is 14 residues. Germline V CDR1 and CDR2: SGHDN, FVKESK.

This clone appeared a single time. The gene calls are TRBV6-1 and TRBJ1-3; 7 bases agree with TRBD1. The trim removed 4 bases at V and 2 bases at J, leaving 2 bases unmatched. The CDR3 has 14 residues. Germline V lookup: CDR1 MNHNS, CDR2 SASEGT. The CDR3 reads CASSATGAGNTIYF. The CDR3 nucleotides read TGTGCCAGCAGTGCTACAGGGGCTGGAAACACCATATATTTT.

V gene TRBV19 combines with J gene TRBJ2-1, with D possibly being TRBD2 (6 bases). This CDR3 comprises 11 residues. V was pared by 8 bases and J by 10 bases, with 12 bases between. Germline V lookup: CDR1 LNHDA, CDR2 SQIVND (reference sequence). CDR3 in DNA: TGTGCCAGTGGAGGGCGGGAAGAGCAGTTCTTC. Its protein product is CASGGREEQFF.

The chain links TRBV5-6 to TRBJ2-7, with 8 bases identical to TRBD1. The germline V gene has CDR1 SGHDT and CDR2 YYEEEE. The CDR3 totals 15 residues. V shed 0 bases, J shed 4 bases, and the junction held 6 bases outside the gene matches. CDR3 in amino acids: CASSLVGQGAYEQYF. The CDR3 region has the DNA TGTGCCAGCAGCTTGGTCGGGCAGGGGGCGTACGAGCAGTACTTC.

This rearrangement joins TRBV11-3 to TRBJ1-3, with D tentatively TRBD1 (5 bases). Deletions cut 3 bases from V and 14 bases from J, with 14 bases between. This CDR3 is 12 amino acids long. Germline CDR1 and CDR2: SGHNT and YENEEA. The CDR3: CASSFRDSYLYF. The CDR3 region has the DNA TGTGCCAGCAGCTTCCGGGACTCGTACCTATATTTT.

This clone is a singleton in its sample. The rearrangement links TRBV5-1 to TRBJ2-5; TRBD2 might be the D (6 bases). Germline-derived CDR1 and CDR2 are SGHRS and YFSETQ. The CDR3 is made up of 11 amino acids. The germline V and J ends were trimmed by 0 bases and 11 bases, with 8 bases remaining between them. The CDR3 nucleotides are TGCGCCAGCAGCTTGGGTCGGGAGCAGTACTTC. This encodes CASSLGREQYF. The full variable domain, its missing parts supplied by reference TRBV5-1 and TRBJ2-5, is KAGVTQTPRYLIKTRGQQVTLSCSPISGHRSVSWYQQTPGQGLQFLFEYFSETQRNKGNFPGRFSGRQFSNSRSEMNVSTLELGDSALYLCASSLGREQYFGPGTRLLVL.

The J gene is TRBJ1-5, the V gene TRBV28; D call uncertain. Looked up from germline, CDR1 is MDHEN and CDR2 is SYDVKM. The ends were cut back, 3 bases at V and 6 bases at J, with 6 bases in the middle. The CDR3 extends over 12 amino acids. CDR3 sequence reads: CASSLVVQPQHF. The CDR3 DNA follows: TGTGCCAGCAGTTTGGTAGTTCAGCCCCAGCATTTT.

V usage is TRBV15 and J usage is TRBJ1-5; a weak D match, TRBD1 (6 bases). The CDR3 extends over 15 amino acids. V lost 3 bases to trimming and J lost 6 bases, with 15 bases between them. CDR1 LNHNV and CDR2 YYDKDF come from the germline V gene (reference sequence). The DNA for the CDR3 is TGTGCCACCAGCAGTGCCGGGATGGACAGTCAGCCCCAGCATTTT. It translates to CATSSAGMDSQPQHF. Full variable domain (rest looked up from reference TRBV15 and TRBJ1-5): DAMVIQNPRYQVTQFGKPVTLSCSQTLNHNVMYWYQQKSSQAPKLLFHYYDKDFNNEADTPDNFQSRRPNTSFCFLDIRSPGLGDTAMYLCATSSAGMDSQPQHFGDGTRLSIL.

The chain links TRBV5-1 to TRBJ2-2; 8 nucleotides line up with TRBD1. Germline trimming cut 4 bases from V and 4 bases from J; bases unmatched to any gene: 9. The CDR3 is 16 amino acids. Germline values: CDR1 SGHRS, CDR2 YFSETQ. CDR3 region: CASSASGGLGTGELFF. The DNA of the CDR3 is TGCGCCAGCAGCGCCTCAGGGGGCTTAGGCACCGGGGAGCTGTTTTTT.

The CDR3, as DNA: TGTGCCAGCAGCTTAGACCGAGGTGAAGCTTTCTTT. As protein: CASSLDRGEAFF. The chain employs TRBV7-8 and TRBJ1-1, with D unclear. Germline V lookup: CDR1 SGHVS, CDR2 FQNEAQ. The CDR3 loop spans 12 amino acids. V was trimmed by 1 base and J by 7 bases, leaving 7 bases between them.

This clone appeared once. This chain uses TRBV11-2 with TRBJ2-1; a weak D match, TRBD2 (6 bases). The CDR3 is 15 residues long. The germline V gene encodes CDR1 SGHAT and CDR2 FQNNGV. V dropped 7 bases and J dropped 0 bases, with 13 bases sitting between them. The CDR3 protein is CASTTSQNSYNEQFF. In DNA, the CDR3 is TGTGCCAGCACCACTAGCCAGAACTCCTACAATGAGCAGTTCTTC.

This clone was seen a few times. The chain uses TRBV7-2 and TRBJ2-1, with TRBD2 matching over 11 bases. Germline assignment: CDR1 SGHTA and CDR2 FQGNSA. V lost 0 bases to trimming and J lost 9 bases; unmatched junction nucleotides: 10. The CDR3 spans 17 residues. CDR3 amino acids: CASSLAATSGTRGEQFF. Written as DNA, the CDR3 is TGTGCCAGCAGCTTAGCGGCGACTAGCGGGACCAGGGGTGAGCAGTTCTTC.

This rearrangement joins TRBV2 to TRBJ1-1; TRBD1 matches at 7 bases. The CDR3 is 17 residues long. Germline CDR1 reads SNHLY; CDR2 reads FYNNEI. The V segment lost 0 bases and the J segment 4 bases; nucleotides outside the gene matches: 11. The CDR3 loop is CASSEALQGGAFTEAFF. The DNA of the CDR3 is TGTGCCAGCAGTGAAGCGCTTCAGGGGGGCGCATTCACTGAAGCTTTCTTT.

The chain employs TRBV19 and TRBJ1-2; TRBD1 might be the D (5 bases). Trimming stripped 0 bases from V and 2 bases from J, with 10 bases between. Per the germline V gene, CDR1 is LNHDA and CDR2 is SQIVND (reference sequence). CDR3 size: 15 residues. The CDR3 sequence is CASSIDQGLNYGYTF. The CDR3, as DNA: TGTGCCAGTAGTATAGATCAGGGACTCAACTATGGCTACACCTTC. The entire variable domain, with the rest obtained from reference TRBV19 and TRBJ1-2, is as follows: DGGITQSPKYLFRKEGQNVTLSCEQNLNHDAMYWYRQDPGQGLRLIYYSQIVNDFQKGDIAEGYSVSREKKESFPLTVTSAQKNPTAFYLCASSIDQGLNYGYTFGSGTRLTVV.

V and J are TRBV28 and TRBJ2-3, with 7 bases fitting TRBD1. In germline, CDR1 is MDHEN, CDR2 SYDVKM. The CDR3 length is 16 residues. V lost 5 bases and J lost 3; bases outside the gene matches: 11. The CDR3 is CASSPNRQGNTDTQYF. The CDR3 nucleotides read TGTGCCAGCAGTCCAAACAGACAGGGTAATACAGATACGCAGTATTTT.

This clone occurred once. The J gene is TRBJ1-5, the V gene TRBV6-4; no firm D call. V was pared by 3 bases and J by 4 bases, with 10 bases between. This CDR3 has 14 amino acids. The germline CDR1 and CDR2 sequences are MRHNA and SNTAGT. The CDR3 sequence: CASSDERYNQPQHF. The CDR3 nucleotides are TGTGCCAGCAGTGATGAACGGTATAATCAGCCCCAGCATTTT.

The chain uses TRBV4-1 and TRBJ1-1; D call uncertain. The CDR3 covers 14 residues. Germline V CDR1 and CDR2: MGHRA, YSYEKL. Between the trimmed V and J ends, which lost 0 bases and 4 bases, there was a span of 9 bases. The CDR3 loop reads CASSQDVAGTEAFF. The CDR3 region has the DNA TGCGCCAGCAGCCAAGATGTTGCGGGCACTGAAGCTTTCTTT.

This clone was seen once. A junction end diverges from the germline sequence, so it may reflect a read error. The V and J genes are TRBV6-1 and TRBJ1-1; no clear D gene. The length of the CDR3 is 11 residues. Germline values: CDR1 MNHNS, CDR2 SASEGT. The CDR3 region has the DNA TGTGCCAGCAGCAGAGACACCGAAGCTTTCTTT. It translates to CASSRDTEAFF.